This passage covers 3 T cell receptor beta chains from one sample sequenced in a study of tumor-infiltrating lymphocytes in primary liver carcinoma. Co-extracted RNA and DNA came from roughly 21-30 mg of unsorted bulk tissue. Production of TCR beta cDNA used 400 to 600 ng total RNA together with a constant-region primer. Three nested multiplex PCR rounds of slightly modified ARM-PCR generated TCR beta libraries. TRBV1-TRBV30 forward primers and a C-beta reverse primer were used in the first two PCR rounds, which each ran for approximately 10 cycles. TCRdb re-analysed the multiplex PCR reads in MiXCR, keeping a single row per CDR3 protein. The sample includes 150,000 to 200,000 distinct CDR3 sequences, around 85% of them seen just once. Sequenced material: tumor tissue from primary liver carcinoma. These receptors came from a middle-aged man with primary liver carcinoma and hepatitis B virus infection.

A note on this clonotype: Possible read error: a much larger clone is one base away. This rearrangement joins TRBV28 to TRBJ2-5, with D perhaps given as TRBD1 or TRBD2 (5 bases each). Looked up from germline, CDR1 is MDHEN and CDR2 is SYDVKM. The CDR3 consists of 14 residues. CDR3 sequence (DNA): TGTGGCAGCCGGGACGGGGCTGAGCAAGAGACCCAGTACTTC. Translating gives CGSRDGAEQETQYF.

Comment on this clonotype: A much larger clone differs from this one at a single base, so this may be a read error. The CDR3 spells CASSLAGEQEETQYF. The CDR3 DNA follows: TGCGCCAGCAGCTTGGCCGGGGAACAAGAAGAGACCCAGTACTTC. The V call is TRBV5-1, the J call TRBJ2-5; D perhaps matches TRBD2 (5 bases). V lost 0 bases, J lost 3 bases, and 12 bases lay in between. The CDR3 is 15 residues long. CDR1 and CDR2 (germline): SGHRS, YFSETQ.

To note about this clonotype: Germline is not matched at one junction end, which may reflect a read error. The gene calls are TRBV11-2 and TRBJ2-2; 7 bases agree with TRBD2. Germline V gene lookup returns CDR1 SGHAT and CDR2 FQNNGV. This CDR3 comprises 16 residues. DNA for the CDR3: TGTGCCAGCAGCTTTTCTAGCGGCGCGAACATCGGGGAGCTGTTTTTT. It specifies CASSFSSGANIGELFF.